Shown below are 5 T cell receptor beta chains from a single sample sequenced in a study of CD8 T cells in ankylosing spondylitis. Study observations and caveats: Apparently characteristic of ankylosing spondylitis blood was a TCR beta motif (eight highly homologous variants).

TCRdb used MiXCR to reprocess the 5' RACE reads, holding one entry per CDR3 protein. The sample has around 770,000 distinct CDR3 sequences; roughly 12% are singletons. What these receptors recognize is not known. Sequencing used blood, either unsorted or a sorted T cell fraction (not recorded which). All receptors come from a male donor with ankylosing spondylitis.

In its sample, this clonotype was seen many times. This chain links TRBV29-1 with TRBJ2-3; 8 bases match TRBD2. CDR1 is SQVTM, CDR2 ANQGSEA, per germline. The ends lost 0 bases at V and 2 bases at J; junction bases unmatched: 7. CDR3 length equals 16 residues. CDR3 sequence reads: CSVEEPAGANTDTQYF. As DNA, the CDR3 is TGCAGCGTTGAAGAACCAGCGGGGGCCAACACAGATACGCAGTATTTT.

The sample holds many counts of this clonotype. The chain uses TRBV6-5 and TRBJ1-1; D is unclear. CDR3 length equals 15 residues. Per the germline V gene, CDR1 is MNHEY and CDR2 is SVGAGI. Trimming stripped 1 base from V and 4 bases from J, with 13 bases between. The CDR3 bases are TGTGCCAGCAGTTACTGGGCGGGCATGGGCACTGAAGCTTTCTTT. This translates into CASSYWAGMGTEAFF.

This clonotype was seen a few times. The chain has TRBV4-2 and TRBJ1-6; D gene unclear. The germline gives CDR1 LGHNA, CDR2 YNFKEQ. Trimming removed 1 base from V and 10 bases from J, with 8 bases in between. This CDR3 comprises 13 residues. In DNA form, the CDR3 reads TGTGCCAGCAGCCAAGTGGGGATCTCACCCCTCCACTTT. It translates to CASSQVGISPLHF.

This clonotype was found a few times. The rearrangement uses TRBV3-1 and TRBJ2-2, with no clear D. Germline CDR1 LGHDT, CDR2 YNNKEL (reference sequence). The CDR3 has 16 amino acids. Between the trimmed V and J ends, which lost 1 base and 7 bases, there was a span of 16 bases. CDR3 loop: CASSQVAFGVGGELFF. In nucleotides, the CDR3 is TGTGCCAGCAGCCAAGTCGCTTTTGGGGTAGGCGGGGAGCTGTTTTTT.

CDR3 sequence (DNA): TGTGCCAGCAGTCTGCGGGGTAGCGGGGACGCGGCTAACACAGATACGCAGTATTTT. Protein: CASSLRGSGDAANTDTQYF. The rearrangement links TRBV6-2 or TRBV6-3 to TRBJ2-3; 8 positions match TRBD2. This CDR3 is 19 amino acids long. Trimming took 5 bases from V and 2 from J; bases not matched to a gene: 18. Per germline, CDR1 MNHEY and CDR2 SVGEGT.